One T cell receptor (beta chain) is described in this entry. Its target is not known. The CDR3 contains 16 residues. CDR1 LNHNV and CDR2 YYDKDF come from the germline V gene (reference sequence). The germline V and J ends were trimmed by 3 bases and 9 bases, with 18 bases remaining between them. The sample comes from a study of beta chain features in type 1 diabetes. As every portion of the isolated RNA was reverse transcribed, the sequencing read expressed TCRB transcripts. Only in-frame clones appear in the TCRdb table, and some are missing; sequencing was by immunoSEQ multiplex PCR. Of about 700,000 clones in the sample, 13% are singletons; the top ten hold 0.022%. CD45RO/CCR7/CD25/CD127/CD95/CD27 separated CD4+ naive, central memory, regulatory and stem cell-like memory cells by sorting. Study-wide points: When cDNA is sequenced, cells with high TCR expression could be over-represented. Shortening that was moderate but significant affected the TCRB CDR3s of Type 1 diabetes patients in all four CD4+ subsets.

What was sequenced was naive CD4+ T cells from blood. The receptor comes from a man between 18 and 29 years old with type 1 diabetes. The genes are TRBV15 and TRBJ1-6; D may be TRBD1 (6 bases). CDR3: CATSRAVGAGRSPLHF. In DNA, the CDR3 is TGTGCCACCAGCAGGGCCGTGGGGGCAGGGCGTTCACCCCTCCACTTT.